Each of the 13 T cell receptor beta chains below was sequenced from the same sample in a study of cytomegalovirus exposure and HLA in healthy donors. Primers for the PCR totalled 60 Vbeta and 13 Jbeta. Here immunoSEQ multiplex PCR was the method, and the copy in TCRdb shows in-frame clones only, minus some. The table includes about 90,000 clones, less than 85% detected once. Sequencing was done on a sample of PBMCs. The receptors stem from a young man in good health and CMV-seronegative.

This chain joins TRBV30 and TRBJ1-1; D gene ambiguous. The germline V gene has CDR1 GTSNPN and CDR2 SVGIG (reference sequence). The CDR3 has 16 amino acids. Trimming removed 3 bases from V and 0 bases from J, with 17 bases in between. The DNA for the CDR3 is TGTGCCTGGAGGACGCCGGGGAGCCCCATGAACACTGAAGCTTTCTTT. Protein sequence: CAWRTPGSPMNTEAFF.

The J gene is TRBJ2-1, the V gene TRBV11-3, with D perhaps TRBD2 (5 bases). Germline V CDR1 and CDR2: SGHNT, YENEEA. Deletions cut 1 base from V and 9 bases from J, with 7 bases between. The CDR3 consists of 12 residues. CDR3 DNA: TGTGCCAGCAGCTTAGGTGAGGGTGAGCAGTTCTTC. As protein: CASSLGEGEQFF. Together with reference TRBV11-3 and TRBJ2-1, the CDR3 gives the full variable domain: EAGVVQSPRYKIIEKKQPVAFWCNPISGHNTLYWYLQNLGQGPELLIRYENEEAVDDSQLPKDRFSAERLKGVDSTLKIQPAELGDSAVYLCASSLGEGEQFFGPGTRLTVL.

The J gene is TRBJ2-3, the V gene TRBV27; D perhaps matches TRBD2 (5 bases). Per the germline V gene, CDR1 is MNHEY and CDR2 is SMNVEV (reference sequence). The CDR3 contains 14 residues. Trimming shortened V by 10 bases and J by 6 bases, and 20 bases separated the two germline ends. The CDR3 loop reads CATVPAAGPDTQYF. For the CDR3, the DNA is TGTGCCACCGTTCCAGCGGCGGGTCCCGATACGCAGTATTTT.

The chain uses TRBV6-6 and TRBJ2-7; D may be TRBD1 (5 bases). CDR1 MNHNY and CDR2 SVGAGI come from the germline V gene (reference sequence). V shed 0 bases and J shed 9 bases, with 12 bases lying between them. CDR3 length equals 13 residues. Written as DNA, the CDR3 is TGTGCCAGCAGTTACTCGGGGCAATTGGGGCAGTACTTC. Residues: CASSYSGQLGQYF.

This clone was counted only a few times. The chain combines TRBV2 with TRBJ1-1, with D perhaps matching TRBD1 (5 bases). Germline V lookup: CDR1 SNHLY, CDR2 FYNNEI. V lost 7 bases and J lost 1, with 7 bases in between. The CDR3 length is 12 residues. The CDR3 region has the DNA TGTGCCAGCACCCAGGGGAACACTGAAGCTTTCTTT. Protein sequence: CASTQGNTEAFF.

This clone was recorded only once. The V and J genes are TRBV30 and TRBJ1-2; D is possibly TRBD1 (5 bases). Trimming removed 2 bases at V and 7 bases at J, with 14 bases between. Germline V lookup: CDR1 GTSNPN, CDR2 SVGIG (reference sequence). The CDR3 contains 13 residues. The CDR3 DNA follows: TGTGCCTGGAGTAGCCTCCAGGGAAGTGGCTACACCTTC. The encoded protein is CAWSSLQGSGYTF.

This clone was found a few times. This sequence joins TRBV14 and TRBJ2-1; D remains ambiguous. Trimming stripped 2 bases from V and 12 bases from J, with 11 bases between. The CDR3 length is 12 residues. Germline CDR1 and CDR2: SGHDN and FVKESK. This CDR3 is CASSQRLQVQFF. For the CDR3, the DNA is TGTGCCAGCAGCCAACGACTCCAAGTGCAGTTCTTC.

This clone was counted once. The chain links TRBV21-1 to TRBJ2-1; the listed D gene, TRBD2, was not tested against the DNA. TRBV21-1 is noted as a pseudogene. The CDR3 loop spans 15 amino acids. The CDR3 nucleotides are TGTGCCAGCAGCAGGGAGGCGGGAGCAGGCGATGAGCAGTTCTTC. This encodes CASSREAGAGDEQFF.

This clone was counted between two and nine times. The V and J genes are TRBV6-4 and TRBJ2-1, with 12 nucleotides matching TRBD1. This CDR3 region has 15 residues. The germline V gene encodes CDR1 MRHNA and CDR2 SNTAGT. After removal of 0 bases from V and 8 bases from J, the junction contained 2 bases not matched to a gene. CDR3 sequence (DNA): TGTGCCAGCAGTGACTCGGGGACAGGGGGCGATGAGCAGTTCTTC. Its protein is CASSDSGTGGDEQFF.

The rearrangement uses TRBV12-5 and TRBJ1-3; D is perhaps TRBD1 (6 bases). Germline loops: CDR1 LGHNT, CDR2 FRNRAP. There are 16 residues in the CDR3. Trimming stripped 6 bases from V and 0 bases from J, with 15 bases between. In DNA, the CDR3 is TGTGCTAGTGGGAAACAGGGCCCCCTCTCTGGAAACACCATATATTTT. Its translation is CASGKQGPLSGNTIYF. The whole variable domain, filled in from reference TRBV12-5 and TRBJ1-3, reads DARVTQTPRHKVTEMGQEVTMRCQPILGHNTVFWYRQTMMQGLELLAYFRNRAPLDDSGMPKDRFSAEMPDATLATLKIQPSEPRDSAVYFCASGKQGPLSGNTIYFGEGSWLTVV.

J is TRBJ2-5 and V is TRBV30; 7 nucleotides agree with TRBD1. The V segment lost 0 bases and the J segment 9 bases; nucleotides outside the gene matches: 10. The CDR3 loop spans 14 amino acids. The V gene's germline CDR1 is GTSNPN and CDR2 SVGIG (reference sequence). The CDR3 loop reads CAWSVTGAGVAQYF. As DNA, the CDR3 is TGTGCCTGGAGTGTAACAGGGGCGGGTGTAGCCCAGTACTTC.

A single count supports this clone. The rearrangement joins TRBV13 to TRBJ1-1; TRBD1 agrees at 7 bases. CDR1 PRHDT and CDR2 FYEKMQ come from the germline V gene (reference sequence). The CDR3 runs to 14 residues. Trimming at V came to 4 bases and at J to 4 bases, leaving 6 bases not matched to a gene. The CDR3 region is CASSSNRGGTEAFF. The CDR3 DNA reads as TGTGCCAGCAGCTCCAACAGGGGAGGCACTGAAGCTTTCTTT. The full variable domain, completed using reference TRBV13 and TRBJ1-1, is AAGVIQSPRHLIKEKRETATLKCYPIPRHDTVYWYQQGPGQDPQFLISFYEKMQSDKGSIPDRFSAQQFSDYHSELNMSSLELGDSALYFCASSSNRGGTEAFFGQGTRLTVV.

The genes are TRBV9 and TRBJ2-2; possibly TRBD2 for D (5 bases). The germline gives CDR1 SGDLS, CDR2 YYNGEE. With 0 bases removed from V and 1 base from J, the gap between germline ends came to 7 bases. The CDR3 sequence is 15 residues long. Written as DNA, the CDR3 is TGTGCCAGCAGCGTAGCTGAGGGGAACACCGGGGAGCTGTTTTTT. This translates into CASSVAEGNTGELFF. Complete variable domain (other parts from reference TRBV9 and TRBJ2-2): DSGVTQTPKHLITATGQRVTLRCSPRSGDLSVYWYQQSLDQGLQFLIQYYNGEERAKGNILERFSAQQFPDLHSELNLSSLELGDSALYFCASSVAEGNTGELFFGEGSRLTVL.